The entry below gives a single T cell receptor beta chain sequence along with its context. Its antigen specificity is not known. Per-base quality was not reported, and no clone a single base away is much larger than it. The sample contains more than one DNA sequence encoding this CDR3. This sample is part of a study of blood T cell repertoires in COVID-19 (dated by TCRdb to 2018 to 2021). Broadly, across the study: Samples covering the acute and convalescent phases of COVID-19 were provided by collaborators in the United States, Italy and Spain. The material from the prospective study consisted of cDNA or gDNA derived from T cells, B-cell-depleted T cells, or PBMCs. Subjects who had been exposed to COVID-19, were actively infected with it, or had recovered from it provided the deeply sampled blood TCRbeta repertoires that made up the dataset. The repertoires were made available in a free public database intended to serve as a resource for research on the immune response to SARS-CoV-2. The samples were drawn from two sources: the first 160 participants of the ongoing ImmuneRACE study, and 1,200 or so subjects contributed by 6 global collaborators. The sample metadata nearly always contained a de-identified subject ID, COVID-19 status, age in years and sex. Where HLA class I and class II types were available, the types were taken from metadata supplied by the sample provider, not from assay-based typing.

In the prospective study, participants were about 18 to 100 years old, resided in about 25 geographic areas of the United States, and were enrolled through a virtual design. In the prospective study, cohorts were assigned on the basis of participant-reported clinical history obtained from a screening survey and a study questionnaire. Recovered participants in ImmuneRACE Cohort 3 were defined as having two consecutive negative NP/OP PCR tests, clearance from a healthcare professional, or resolution of symptoms. In the prospective study, mobile phlebotomists collected whole blood, serum and a nasopharyngeal or oropharyngeal swab from each participant. Additional blood draws and questionnaires over an approximately 2-month period could optionally be provided by prospective study participants. Blood samples from the prospective study were shipped frozen or at room temperature prior to DNA extraction.

V is clipped by 3 bases and J by 1 base, and the sequence between their germline boundaries is 9 bases long. The germline V gene (reference sequence) specifies LGHDT as CDR1 and YNNKEL as CDR2. CDR3 length: 14 amino acids, cysteine to phenylalanine. CDR3 DNA is the only sequence kept; it has 42 bases, read in frame from the first base. General study outcomes and caveats: How much clinical and demographic metadata was included differed by source and by participant, and the metadata was provided uncurated.

TCRbeta CDR3 regions were amplified from genomic DNA by means of the immunoSEQ Assay, a bias-controlled multiplex PCR. The study's own analysis went as follows. Within the assay, amplification of reference gene primers was used to estimate how many nucleated cells each sample contained. To quantify the absolute abundance of each unique TCRbeta CDR3 rearrangement, sequence reads were collapsed and filtered. For each sample, productive Simpson clonality was calculated as the square root of Simpson's diversity index over productive rearrangements. TCRdb re-hosts the immuneACCESS table, in-frame sequences only. Its copies lack some clones; in the studies checked, an unresolved V gene accounts for under half of them, and the cause for the rest is not known. The V and J calls and the clone size are those of that table, but D and trimming were determined from the DNA. The sample yields 390,000 or so clones; approximately 90% were counted once. The ten most abundant clones make up roughly 9.4% of the sample.

This TCR was recovered from a woman aged 50 to 60 who had recovered from COVID-19. The sample was PBMCs or T cells enriched from blood (not recorded which). Recombination connected TRBV3-1 (or the pseudogene TRBV3-2) to TRBJ1-1; the D gene is perhaps TRBD1, on 6 matching bases. In nucleotides, the sequence is TGTGCCAGCAGCCAGTTACAGGGGAACACTGAAGCTTTCTTT. The encoded protein is CASSQLQGNTEAFF.